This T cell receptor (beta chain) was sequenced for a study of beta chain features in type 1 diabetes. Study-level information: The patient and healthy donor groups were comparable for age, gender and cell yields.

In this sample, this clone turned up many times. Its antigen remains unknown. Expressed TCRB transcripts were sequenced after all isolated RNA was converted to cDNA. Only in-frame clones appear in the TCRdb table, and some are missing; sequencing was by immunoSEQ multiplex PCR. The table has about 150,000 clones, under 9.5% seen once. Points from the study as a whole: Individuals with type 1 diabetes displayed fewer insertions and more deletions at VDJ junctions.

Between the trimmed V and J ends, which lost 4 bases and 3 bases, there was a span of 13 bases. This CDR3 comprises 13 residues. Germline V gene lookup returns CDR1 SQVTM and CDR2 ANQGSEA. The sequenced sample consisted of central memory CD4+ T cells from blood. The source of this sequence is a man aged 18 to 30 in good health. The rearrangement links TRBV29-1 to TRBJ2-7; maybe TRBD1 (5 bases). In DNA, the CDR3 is TGCAGCGTTGTCCGTCAGGGAATCTACGAGCAGTACTTC. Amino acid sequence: CSVVRQGIYEQYF.